The source of this TCR beta chain is a study of blood T cell repertoires in COVID-19. Sequencing was performed with immunoSEQ multiplex PCR; in TCRdb, only in-frame clones are kept and a portion is missing. The repertoire holds 200,000 to 250,000 clones, around 80% seen once, with 1.5% to 2% in the top ten. This CDR3 comprises 13 residues. Germline V gives CDR1 SQVTM, CDR2 ANQGSEA. With 6 bases clipped from V and 3 bases from J, the junction kept 6 bases outside the gene matches. Participants had their cohort set by participant-reported clinical history. Cohort 3 recovered donors had two negative PCRs, clearance, or symptom resolution.

Sequencing used PBMCs or T cells enriched from blood (not recorded which). This receptor was identified in a man aged 60-69 years who had recovered from COVID-19. The V gene is TRBV29-1, the J gene TRBJ1-2; 8 bases map to TRBD1. The CDR3 protein is CSVQGARDYGYTF. For the CDR3, the DNA is TGCAGCGTCCAGGGGGCGCGAGACTATGGCTACACCTTC.